These 20 T cell receptor beta chains were all obtained from the same sample, sequenced in a study of graft-versus-host responses after intestinal transplantation. Sequenced by immunoSEQ multiplex PCR; TCRdb stores in-frame clones only, minus some. The data show over 75,000 clones, 85% to 90% seen once. These receptors lack a known antigen. The sample in question was unstimulated CD4+ T cells sorted from spleen or lymph node cells, obtained before intestinal transplant. The receptors shown here come from a human donor who received an intestinal transplant.

J is TRBJ2-7 and V is TRBV15, with TRBD2 matching 11 bases. Germline V gives CDR1 LNHNV, CDR2 YYDKDF (reference sequence). CDR3 length equals 15 residues. V was pared by 3 bases and J by 4 bases, with 5 bases of the junction left unmatched. CDR3 DNA: TGTGCCACCAGCAGGGCGTCTAGCGGGAGGTACGAGCAGTACTTC. This translates into CATSRASSGRYEQYF.

This chain uses TRBV5-1 with TRBJ2-1, with a weak D call TRBD2 (6 bases). The CDR3 contains 13 residues. The V gene's germline CDR1 is SGHRS and CDR2 YFSETQ. V lost 4 bases and J lost 6, with 11 bases in between. This CDR3 is CASSPLGGNEQFF. As DNA, the CDR3 is TGCGCCAGCAGCCCCTTGGGGGGCAATGAGCAGTTCTTC.

The chain uses TRBV5-1 and TRBJ2-1; TRBD2 agrees at 14 bases. Germline CDR1 SGHRS, CDR2 YFSETQ. With V trimmed by 4 bases and J by 9 bases, 27 bases remained unmatched. This CDR3 is 22 amino acids long. The CDR3 reads CASSTEALIQTTSGGDKGEQFF. DNA of the CDR3: TGCGCCAGCAGCACCGAAGCCCTAATCCAAACGACTAGCGGGGGGGACAAGGGTGAGCAGTTCTTC.

The V gene is TRBV28, the J gene TRBJ1-5, with D perhaps matching TRBD1 (5 bases). Per the germline V gene, CDR1 is MDHEN and CDR2 is SYDVKM. This CDR3 is built from 14 residues. V lost 4 bases, J lost 9 bases, and 16 bases lay in between. Here the CDR3 reads CASSSRTPLGPQHF. Written as DNA, the CDR3 is TGTGCCAGCAGTTCCCGGACACCCCTCGGGCCCCAGCATTTT.

This chain links TRBV5-1 with TRBJ2-2; 8 bases align to TRBD2. With V trimmed by 2 bases and J by 4 bases, 4 bases remained unmatched. The CDR3 extends over 15 amino acids. Germline values: CDR1 SGHRS, CDR2 YFSETQ. DNA for the CDR3: TGCGCCAGCAGCTTCATTAGCGGGGCCACCGGGGAGCTGTTTTTT. This sequence encodes CASSFISGATGELFF.

This clone came up once. This chain uses TRBV2 with TRBJ1-5, with D possibly being TRBD1 (5 bases). This CDR3 region has 14 residues. The V and J ends lost 7 bases and 3 bases respectively, with 13 bases between them. Germline V gives CDR1 SNHLY, CDR2 FYNNEI. The CDR3 here is CASNLDSNNQPQHF. For the CDR3, the DNA is TGTGCCAGCAACCTCGACAGCAACAATCAGCCCCAGCATTTT. The full variable domain, its missing parts supplied by reference TRBV2 and TRBJ1-5, is EPEVTQTPSHQVTQMGQEVILRCVPISNHLYFYWYRQILGQKVEFLVSFYNNEISEKSEIFDDQFSVERPDGSNFTLKIRSTKLEDSAMYFCASNLDSNNQPQHFGDGTRLSIL.

CDR3 in amino acids: CASTLVGMAGTEAFF. In DNA form, the CDR3 reads TGTGCCAGCACCTTAGTAGGGATGGCGGGCACTGAAGCTTTCTTT. This rearrangement joins TRBV6-6 to TRBJ1-1; D not certain. The CDR3 length is 15 residues. V gave up 7 bases and J gave up 4 bases, with 19 bases separating them. The germline CDR1 and CDR2 sequences are MNHNY and SVGAGI (reference sequence).

This chain uses TRBV4-2 with TRBJ2-7, with D maybe TRBD1 (6 bases). This CDR3 has 18 residues. Germline-derived CDR1 and CDR2 are LGHNA and YNFKEQ. V lost 0 bases, J lost 2 bases, and 20 bases lay in between. The CDR3 DNA sequence: TGTGCCAGCAGCCAAGACCTCCCTACTACAGGGTTCGCCTACGAGCAGTACTTC. Protein product: CASSQDLPTTGFAYEQYF.

The gene calls are TRBV12-1 and TRBJ2-2; whether TRBD1, the table's D call, matches the DNA was not checked. TRBV12-1 is noted as a pseudogene. The CDR3 covers 16 residues. The CDR3 sequence: CASSSGQGGNTGELFF. The CDR3 DNA reads TGTGCCAGCAGTTCGGGACAGGGCGGGAACACCGGGGAGCTGTTTTTT.

V and J are TRBV7-9 and TRBJ2-7, with 11 bases identical to TRBD2. The CDR3 spans 16 residues. With 3 bases clipped from V and 6 bases from J, the junction kept 10 bases outside the gene matches. Looked up from germline, CDR1 is SEHNR and CDR2 is FQNEAQ (reference sequence). The CDR3 is CASSFASGGYVGEQYF. DNA of the CDR3: TGTGCCAGCAGCTTCGCTAGCGGGGGGTACGTAGGCGAGCAGTACTTC.

Comment on this clone: Other DNA sequences from this sample encode an identical CDR3 as well. V usage is TRBV9 and J usage is TRBJ2-3; the D is unclear. V lost 0 bases, J lost 0 bases, and 8 bases lay in between. Per the germline V gene, CDR1 is SGDLS and CDR2 is YYNGEE. The CDR3 spans 15 residues. CDR3 DNA: TGTGCCAGCAGCGTAGAGCGTGGCAGCACAGATACGCAGTATTTT. Protein sequence: CASSVERGSTDTQYF.

V and J are TRBV27 and TRBJ1-5; D call uncertain. Germline CDR1 and CDR2: MNHEY and SMNVEV (reference sequence). V was clipped by 0 bases and J by 7 bases, with 13 bases between them. CDR3 length: 15 amino acids. The CDR3 reads CASSLSWAGKQPQHF. CDR3 DNA sequence: TGTGCCAGCAGTTTATCGTGGGCGGGTAAACAGCCCCAGCATTTT.

The rearrangement joins TRBV19 to TRBJ1-1; 7 bases are a match to TRBD1. Germline CDR1 LNHDA, CDR2 SQIVND (reference sequence). The CDR3 runs 16 residues. V trimming: 7 bases; J trimming: 1 base; junction bases outside the gene matches: 12. The chain's CDR3 is CASTLFSGQANTEAFF. The CDR3 region has the DNA TGTGCCAGTACCCTTTTCTCCGGACAGGCGAACACTGAAGCTTTCTTT.

V usage is TRBV6-5 and J usage is TRBJ2-7, with a weak D call TRBD2 (6 bases). The CDR3 totals 14 residues. Germline assignment: CDR1 MNHEY and CDR2 SVGAGI. V was clipped by 5 bases and J by 3 bases, with 14 bases between them. CDR3 region: CASSGLEGYYEQYF. Written as DNA, the CDR3 is TGTGCCAGCAGTGGACTGGAGGGGTACTACGAGCAGTACTTC.

The chain couples TRBV28 to TRBJ1-2, with TRBD1 identical over 7 bases. The CDR3 covers 14 residues. Germline V gene lookup returns CDR1 MDHEN and CDR2 SYDVKM. V lost 6 bases, J lost 8 bases, and 12 bases stayed unmatched. The CDR3 DNA reads as TGTGCCAGCAGGCCTTCTCAAGGGGGCGCGGGCTACACCTTC. Translating gives CASRPSQGGAGYTF.

This chain uses TRBV15 with TRBJ2-2; 9 bases line up with TRBD2. The CDR3 spans 19 residues. CDR1 and CDR2 (germline): LNHNV, YYDKDF (reference sequence). Trimming removed 3 bases from V and 4 bases from J; junction bases left unmatched: 15. The CDR3 DNA is TGTGCCACCAGCAGCCCCTTGGGGCGGGGGGGCCTCGTCACCGGGGAGCTGTTTTTT. It is translated as CATSSPLGRGGLVTGELFF. Full variable domain (outside the CDR3, taken from reference TRBV15 and TRBJ2-2): DAMVIQNPRYQVTQFGKPVTLSCSQTLNHNVMYWYQQKSSQAPKLLFHYYDKDFNNEADTPDNFQSRRPNTSFCFLDIRSPGLGDTAMYLCATSSPLGRGGLVTGELFFGEGSRLTVL.

The rearrangement links TRBV5-5 to TRBJ1-2, with D possibly matching TRBD1 (5 bases). Trimming stripped 3 bases from V and 0 bases from J, with 12 bases between. This CDR3 spans 15 amino acids. CDR1 and CDR2 from the germline V gene are SGHKS and YYEKEE (reference sequence). The CDR3 spells CASSSGHGANYGYTF. The CDR3 region has the DNA TGTGCCAGCAGCTCAGGACATGGAGCTAACTATGGCTACACCTTC.

The chain employs TRBV6-1 and TRBJ2-7, with 7 bases fitting TRBD1. Trimming removed 2 bases from V and 0 bases from J; junction bases left unmatched: 7. Germline V CDR1 and CDR2: MNHNS, SASEGT. The CDR3 totals 16 residues. CDR3 amino acids: CASSEIGQAFSYEQYF. CDR3 nucleotide sequence: TGTGCCAGCAGTGAAATAGGACAGGCTTTCTCCTACGAGCAGTACTTC.

In this sample, this clone turned up a few times. This rearrangement joins TRBV7-9 to TRBJ2-7; 12 nucleotides line up with TRBD2. The CDR3 extends over 15 amino acids. Germline loops: CDR1 SEHNR, CDR2 FQNEAQ (reference sequence). V shed 4 bases and J 4 bases; nucleotides not matched to a gene: 5. The CDR3: CASSSGLAGLYEQYF. In nucleotides, the CDR3 is TGTGCCAGCAGCTCGGGACTAGCGGGCCTATACGAGCAGTACTTC.

The rearrangement uses TRBV28 and TRBJ2-2, with D possibly matching TRBD1 (5 bases). This CDR3 is built from 17 residues. The V end was cut by 8 bases, the J end by 6 bases, with 25 bases between. Germline CDR1 and CDR2: MDHEN and SYDVKM. CDR3 coding DNA: TGTGCCAGCGGCATACAACCTAGGGGTAGCTATTCCGGGGAGCTGTTTTTT. This sequence encodes CASGIQPRGSYSGELFF.